The 6 T cell receptor beta chains below come from one sample, sequenced in a study of cytomegalovirus exposure and HLA in healthy donors. The PCR ran on 60 Vbeta and 13 Jbeta primers. TCRdb keeps only in-frame clones here, not all; method: immunoSEQ multiplex PCR. The top ten clones hold approximately 1.4% of a sample with under 200,000 clones, around four fifths of them seen once. The sequenced sample was PBMCs. The receptors originated from a man aged 30 to 39 in good health and CMV-seronegative.

This clone was seen only a few times. V usage is TRBV2 and J usage is TRBJ2-7; 9 nucleotides line up with TRBD2. V shed 6 bases, J shed 6 bases, and the junction held 12 bases outside the gene matches. The CDR3 sequence is 15 residues long. CDR1 is SNHLY and CDR2 is FYNNEI in the germline V gene. The CDR3 reads CASSPRAGGPSEQYF. The DNA of the CDR3 is TGTGCCAGCAGCCCGAGGGCGGGAGGGCCCAGCGAGCAGTACTTC. Full variable domain (outside the CDR3, taken from reference TRBV2 and TRBJ2-7): EPEVTQTPSHQVTQMGQEVILRCVPISNHLYFYWYRQILGQKVEFLVSFYNNEISEKSEIFDDQFSVERPDGSNFTLKIRSTKLEDSAMYFCASSPRAGGPSEQYFGPGTRLTVT.

The V gene is TRBV18, the J gene TRBJ2-7; D may be TRBD1 (6 bases). Trimming took 2 bases from V and 1 from J, leaving 18 bases between them. CDR3 length equals 17 residues. From germline, CDR1 is KGHSH and CDR2 LQKENI. The CDR3 sequence is CASSPSMGAERSYEQYF. In DNA form, the CDR3 reads TGTGCCAGCTCACCAAGCATGGGGGCAGAACGGTCCTACGAGCAGTACTTC.

This clone was counted only a few times. At one end the junction does not follow the germline gene, possibly because of a read error. The V and J genes are TRBV7-9 and TRBJ1-1; D is unresolved. This CDR3 is built from 16 residues. Germline CDR1 and CDR2: SEHNR and FQNEAQ (reference sequence). The CDR3 is CSSSHRRPEMNTEAFF. The CDR3 bases are TGTTCCAGCAGCCATCGACGACCGGAGATGAACACTGAAGCTTTCTTT.

This rearrangement joins TRBV13 to TRBJ1-2, with a tentative D call TRBD1 (5 bases). Trimming cost V 5 bases and J 6 bases, with 19 bases left between them. Germline lookup yields CDR1 PRHDT and CDR2 FYEKMQ (reference sequence). There are 15 residues in the CDR3. This CDR3 is CASSTPAGPVDGYTF. For the CDR3, the DNA is TGTGCCAGCAGCACACCTGCGGGACCGGTCGATGGCTACACCTTC.

The CDR3 loop is CASHPAYAYNEQFF. In nucleotides, the CDR3 is TGTGCCAGCCATCCCGCGTATGCCTACAATGAGCAGTTCTTC. The chain joins TRBV28 to TRBJ2-1; D gene uncertain. The V gene's germline CDR1 is MDHEN and CDR2 SYDVKM. The CDR3 loop spans 14 amino acids. The ends were cut back, 8 bases at V and 2 bases at J, with 13 bases in the middle.

The chain couples TRBV15 to TRBJ2-3; TRBD2 matches 9 bases. The length of the CDR3 is 14 residues. V shed 8 bases, J shed 1 base, and the junction held 4 bases outside the gene matches. The V gene's germline CDR1 is LNHNV and CDR2 YYDKDF (reference sequence). CDR3 bases: TGTGCCACCGGCATAGCGGGGGGCACAGATACGCAGTATTTT. Translating gives CATGIAGGTDTQYF. The complete variable domain, with remaining parts taken from reference TRBV15 and TRBJ2-3, reads DAMVIQNPRYQVTQFGKPVTLSCSQTLNHNVMYWYQQKSSQAPKLLFHYYDKDFNNEADTPDNFQSRRPNTSFCFLDIRSPGLGDTAMYLCATGIAGGTDTQYFGPGTRLTVL.